Below, 10 T cell receptor beta chains from the same sample are listed, as sequenced in a study of beta chain features in type 1 diabetes. Study-wide results and limits: When Type 1 diabetes patients were examined, their TCRB CDR3s proved moderately but significantly shorter in all four CD4+ subsets.

Since all of the isolated RNA was reverse transcribed, expressed TCRB transcripts were what got sequenced. Only in-frame clones appear in the TCRdb table, and some are missing; sequencing was by immunoSEQ multiplex PCR. The sample yields approximately 170,000 clones, 7.5% to 8.5% seen once. The antigens these receptors bind are not known. Material for sequencing was central memory CD4+ T cells from blood. Receptors originate from a man aged 18 to 29 with type 1 diabetes.

The chain is built from TRBV6-5 and TRBJ2-1; D unresolved. This CDR3 has 14 residues. V lost 0 bases and J 8 bases, leaving 11 bases between the germline ends. Germline V gene sequence: CDR1 MNHEY, CDR2 SVGAGI. The DNA for the CDR3 is TGTGCCAGCAGTTACTCGACGGCGGTTCATGAGCAGTTCTTC. It is translated as CASSYSTAVHEQFF.

This clone was counted only a few times. The chain combines TRBV11-2 with TRBJ2-1; 7 bases fit TRBD1. J lost 5 bases, V lost 3 bases, and 4 bases had no gene match. This CDR3 has 14 amino acids. Germline CDR1 is SGHAT and CDR2 is FQNNGV. CDR3 DNA: TGTGCCAGCAGCTTTAGGACAGGAAACAATGAGCAGTTCTTC. This encodes CASSFRTGNNEQFF.

This chain uses TRBV7-6 with TRBJ2-5; tentatively, D is TRBD1 (8 bases). The CDR3 loop spans 17 amino acids. The germline V gene has CDR1 SGHVS and CDR2 FNYEAQ. Trimming removed 5 bases at V and 5 bases at J, with 24 bases between. The CDR3 sequence: CASSPQSGGGGTETQYF. CDR3 bases: TGTGCCAGCAGCCCCCAGTCAGGGGGCGGGGGCACGGAGACCCAGTACTTC. Drawing the rest from reference TRBV7-6 and TRBJ2-5, the complete variable domain is GAGVSQSPRYKVTKRGQDVALRCDPISGHVSLYWYRQALGQGPEFLTYFNYEAQQDKSGLPNDRFSAERPEGSISTLTIQRTEQRDSAMYRCASSPQSGGGGTETQYFGPGTRLLVL.

The chain uses TRBV5-4 and TRBJ1-6; 7 nucleotides match TRBD1. CDR3 length: 12 residues. CDR1 and CDR2 (germline): SGHNT, YYREEE (reference sequence). J gave up 16 bases and V 3 bases, and 7 bases lay outside the gene matches. The CDR3 loop is CASSSTRTGLHF. Here the CDR3 DNA reads TGTGCCAGCAGCTCCACTCGGACAGGTCTCCACTTT.

CDR3 bases: TGTGCCAGCAGTTACTCCCCCGGCTCTGGAAACACCATATATTTT. Its protein product is CASSYSPGSGNTIYF. V is TRBV6-5 and J is TRBJ1-3; no definite D call. Per the germline V gene, CDR1 is MNHEY and CDR2 is SVGAGI. The CDR3 is 15 amino acids. Trimming took off 0 bases at V and 0 bases at J, with 6 bases between the two ends.

This clone was seen only a few times. This chain connects TRBV2 to TRBJ1-4; 7 positions agree with TRBD1. The V gene end was trimmed by 5 bases and the J gene end by 7 bases; junction bases not matched to a gene: 4. The CDR3 is 13 amino acids. Germline V lookup: CDR1 SNHLY, CDR2 FYNNEI. Written as DNA, the CDR3 is TGTGCCAGCAGTCCAGGGGGAGGTGAAAAACTGTTTTTT. The encoded protein is CASSPGGGEKLFF.

The rearrangement uses TRBV19 and TRBJ2-4; 8 bases line up with TRBD2. Per the germline V gene, CDR1 is LNHDA and CDR2 is SQIVND (reference sequence). There are 17 residues in the CDR3. V lost 1 base to trimming and J lost 9 bases; unmatched junction nucleotides: 14. In nucleotides, the CDR3 is TGTGCCAGTAGTATAGTTCGGTCGGCGGGGGGCCATGTCATTCAGTACTTC. Translating gives CASSIVRSAGGHVIQYF.

Details on this clone: This specimen includes other DNA sequences encoding the same CDR3. The chain is built from TRBV5-1 and TRBJ1-3; D not resolved. Germline loops: CDR1 SGHRS, CDR2 YFSETQ. This CDR3 has 14 residues. The ends were cut back, 0 bases at V and 0 bases at J, with 4 bases in the middle. The CDR3: CASSLGSSGNTIYF. The CDR3 coding sequence is TGCGCCAGCAGCTTGGGGAGCTCTGGAAACACCATATATTTT.

This clone was picked up a small number of times. Other DNA sequences within the sample encode an identical CDR3. V gene TRBV9 combines with J gene TRBJ1-1; D is possibly TRBD1 (6 bases). Germline CDR1 reads SGDLS; CDR2 reads YYNGEE. This CDR3 is built from 14 residues. V lost 2 bases and J lost 1, with 9 bases in between. Here the CDR3 DNA reads TGTGCCAGCAGCGTGGGACAACCGAACACTGAAGCTTTCTTT. Protein product: CASSVGQPNTEAFF.

The genes are TRBV2 and TRBJ1-3, with a tentative D call TRBD1 (5 bases). The CDR3 contains 14 residues. V was trimmed by 1 base and J by 3 bases, leaving 7 bases between them. CDR1 and CDR2 from the germline V gene are SNHLY and FYNNEI. The DNA for the CDR3 is TGTGCCAGCAGTGAAGGACAGCGTGGAAACACCATATATTTT. It translates to CASSEGQRGNTIYF.